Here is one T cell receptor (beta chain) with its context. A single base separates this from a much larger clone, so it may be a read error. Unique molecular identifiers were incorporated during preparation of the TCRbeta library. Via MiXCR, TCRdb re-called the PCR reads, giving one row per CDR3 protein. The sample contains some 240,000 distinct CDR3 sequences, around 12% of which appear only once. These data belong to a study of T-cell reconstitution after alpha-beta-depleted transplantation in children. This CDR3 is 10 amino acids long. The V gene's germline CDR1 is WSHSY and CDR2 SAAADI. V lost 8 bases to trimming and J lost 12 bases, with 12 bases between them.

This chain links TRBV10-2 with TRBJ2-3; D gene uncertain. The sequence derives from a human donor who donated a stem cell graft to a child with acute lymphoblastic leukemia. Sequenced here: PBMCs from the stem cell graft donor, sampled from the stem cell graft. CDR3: CASASGRQYF. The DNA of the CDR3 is TGCGCCAGCGCTTCGGGCCGCCAGTATTTT.